This T cell receptor (beta chain) was sequenced in a study of T cells after somatic rescue of genetic block. TCRdb's table, derived via immunoSEQ multiplex PCR, lists solely in-frame clones and lacks some. The sample includes about 14,000 clones, around 76% seen only once; the top ten take about a fifth. There are 18 residues in the CDR3. V lost 4 bases to trimming and J lost 1 base; unmatched junction nucleotides: 13. CDR1 and CDR2 from the germline V gene are SGHRS and YFSETQ. The receptor was derived from a boy between 10 and 17 years old. V is TRBV5-1 and J is TRBJ2-5, with 10 nucleotides matching TRBD1. The sample comprised peripheral blood mononuclear cells (PBMCs). The CDR3 is CASSEGTGVPLFQETQYF. Here the CDR3 DNA reads TGCGCCAGCAGCGAGGGGACAGGGGTCCCTCTTTTCCAAGAGACCCAGTACTTC.